A selection of T cell receptor beta chains follows, all from one sample in a study of blood T cells in healthy people across ages. TCRdb re-called the 5' RACE reads through MiXCR, storing one row per CDR3 protein. Of 1.5 million to 1.8 million distinct CDR3 sequences listed, under 55% are singletons. Sequencing used blood. The receptors stem from a young woman in good health. Both conserved end residues are part of each CDR3. D genes are given only for firm matches. Clone size is shown for a subset of rows, as once, few, many or a class of expanded clone.

abundance	v_gene	len	j_gene	d_gene	CDR3aa	CDR3nt
-	TRBV5-1	15	TRBJ1-1	-	CASSSDAALNTEAFF	TGCGCCAGCAGCTCCGACGCGGCACTCAACACTGAAGCTTTCTTT
few	TRBV7-2	16	TRBJ1-6	-	CASSFRQAGANSPLHF	TGTGCCAGCAGCTTCCGACAGGCTGGGGCGAATTCACCCCTCCACTTT
-	TRBV9	14	TRBJ2-3	-	CASSGGSKLDTQYF	TGTGCCAGCAGCGGGGGGTCGAAATTGGATACGCAGTATTTT
-	TRBV6-5	16	TRBJ1-3	-	CASSYLGYRPGNTIYF	TGTGCCAGCAGTTACCTTGGTTACAGGCCTGGAAACACCATATATTTT
-	TRBV4-1	16	TRBJ1-6	-	CASSQDPGSLIQPLHF	TGCGCCAGCAGCCAAGATCCTGGGTCCTTAATTCAACCCCTCCACTTT
-	TRBV4-3	14	TRBJ2-7	-	CASSQEANTYEQYF	TGCGCCAGCAGCCAAGAAGCCAACACCTACGAGCAGTACTTC
-	TRBV18	15	TRBJ2-3	TRBD1	CASSTPGQGTDTQYF	TGTGCCAGCTCAACTCCGGGACAGGGGACAGATACGCAGTATTTT
few	TRBV20-1	15	TRBJ2-3	TRBD2	CSARGGLAGTDTQYF	TGCAGTGCTAGAGGGGGACTAGCGGGCACAGATACGCAGTATTTT
once	TRBV7-7	15	TRBJ2-5	-	CASSSSPGQQETQYF	TGTGCTAGCAGCTCTAGCCCCGGCCAGCAAGAGACCCAGTACTTC
few	TRBV20-1	14	TRBJ2-2	TRBD2	CSALAGGNTGELFF	TGCAGTGCCTTAGCGGGGGGGAACACCGGGGAGCTGTTTTTT
-	TRBV5-5	16	TRBJ2-5	-	CASSPRGSGGQETRYF	TGTGCCAGCAGCCCCCGGGGTAGCGGAGGGCAAGAGACCCGGTACTTC
-	TRBV5-1	14	TRBJ1-1	-	CASSFGGVGTEAFF	TGCGCCAGCAGCTTCGGGGGGGTTGGCACTGAAGCTTTCTTT
few	TRBV28	14	TRBJ1-4	TRBD1	CASSHTGVDEKLFF	TGTGCCAGCAGTCATACAGGGGTAGATGAAAAACTGTTTTTT
-	TRBV20-1	17	TRBJ1-6	TRBD1	CSAGLDRASSYNSPLHF	TGCAGTGCTGGCTTAGACAGGGCTAGCTCCTATAATTCACCCCTCCACTTT
-	TRBV21-1	14	TRBJ2-7	-	CASSNGTDYNEQYF	TGTGCCAGCAGCAACGGGACAGACTACAATGAGCAGTACTTC
-	TRBV28	13	TRBJ1-1	-	CASSWGRITEAFF	TGTGCCAGCAGTTGGGGACGGATCACTGAAGCTTTCTTT
-	TRBV20-1	14	TRBJ1-5	-	CSAREGWGNQPQHF	TGCAGTGCTAGAGAGGGTTGGGGCAATCAGCCCCAGCATTTT
few	TRBV12-3/TRBV12-4	15	TRBJ1-1	TRBD1	CASSLRRGRGTEAFF	TGTGCCAGCAGTTTGAGGAGGGGGCGAGGCACTGAAGCTTTCTTT
few	TRBV6-2/TRBV6-3	14	TRBJ1-2	-	CASSYGTTNYGYTF	TGTGCCAGCAGTTATGGGACCACTAACTATGGCTACACCTTC
once	TRBV5-1	15	TRBJ2-7	-	CASSFEGPSYNEQYF	TGCGCCAGCAGCTTCGAGGGCCCCTCCTACAATGAGCAGTACTTC
few	TRBV12-3/TRBV12-4	14	TRBJ1-1	TRBD1	CASSLSPTGSGAFF	TGTGCCAGCAGTTTATCCCCGACAGGGAGCGGAGCTTTCTTT
-	TRBV9	15	TRBJ2-1	-	CASSVDQVPYNEQFF	TGTGCCAGCAGCGTAGATCAGGTACCCTACAATGAGCAGTTCTTC
-	TRBV2	12	TRBJ1-1	-	CTSSAGITEAFF	TGTACCAGCAGTGCAGGGATCACTGAAGCTTTCTTT
few	TRBV7-8	15	TRBJ2-1	-	CASSSPFRVSTEQFF	TGTGCCAGCAGCTCTCCCTTTCGGGTGTCTACTGAGCAGTTCTTC
once	TRBV3-1	11	TRBJ1-4	-	CASSQSEKLFF	TGTGCCAGCAGCCAAAGTGAAAAACTGTTTTTT
-	TRBV25-1	15	TRBJ2-1	TRBD1	CASSDPGTDNNEQFF	TGTGCCAGCAGTGATCCCGGGACAGATAACAATGAGCAGTTCTTC
few	TRBV7-2	13	TRBJ1-5	-	CASSRSENQPQHF	TGTGCCAGCAGCAGGTCGGAGAATCAGCCCCAGCATTTT
-	TRBV7-2	13	TRBJ2-3	-	CASSHTVADTQYF	TGTGCCAGCAGCCACACCGTAGCAGATACGCAGTATTTT
-	TRBV6-5	14	TRBJ1-1	TRBD1	CASISSGQIAEAFF	TGTGCCAGCATTAGCTCGGGACAGATCGCTGAAGCTTTCTTT
many	TRBV6-5	12	TRBJ2-2	-	CASSKNTGELFF	TGTGCCAGCAGTAAGAACACCGGGGAGCTGTTTTTT
many	TRBV5-1	13	TRBJ2-7	-	CASSLHSSYEQYF	TGCGCCAGCAGCTTGCACAGTTCCTACGAGCAGTACTTC
-	TRBV28	12	TRBJ1-1	-	CASSGPYTEAFF	TGTGCCAGCAGTGGACCCTACACTGAAGCTTTCTTT
-	TRBV6-1	16	TRBJ2-7	-	CASSGPLQGFPFEQYF	TGTGCCAGCAGTGGCCCCCTACAGGGATTTCCTTTCGAGCAGTACTTC
-	TRBV28	14	TRBJ2-1	TRBD2	CASGFGTSHNEQFF	TGTGCCAGCGGTTTCGGGACTAGCCACAATGAGCAGTTCTTC
few	TRBV20-1	16	TRBJ1-5	-	CSARAKEGGGNQPQHF	TGCAGTGCTAGAGCTAAAGAGGGCGGGGGCAATCAGCCCCAGCATTTT
-	TRBV9	15	TRBJ2-3	-	CANSVGGGGTDTQYF	TGTGCCAACAGCGTAGGGGGAGGGGGCACAGATACGCAGTATTTT
few	TRBV11-2	16	TRBJ2-7	-	CASWDLRAGKLYEQYF	TGTGCCAGCTGGGACCTCCGGGCAGGGAAACTTTACGAGCAGTACTTC
-	TRBV9	15	TRBJ2-7	-	CASSGRGRNAYEQYF	TGTGCCAGCAGCGGCCGGGGACGGAACGCTTACGAGCAGTACTTC
-	TRBV20-1	14	TRBJ2-7	-	CSATTANSYNEQYF	TGCAGTGCCACTACAGCGAACTCCTACAATGAGCAGTACTTC
few	TRBV4-1	15	TRBJ2-1	-	CASSQSGGPYNEQFF	TGCGCCAGCAGCCAATCCGGGGGACCCTACAATGAGCAGTTCTTC
-	TRBV10-3	11	TRBJ2-7	-	CAISVGYEQYF	TGTGCCATCAGTGTGGGTTACGAGCAGTACTTC
-	TRBV29-1	13	TRBJ2-5	-	CSVLGRYQETQYF	TGCAGCGTTCTAGGGCGATACCAAGAGACCCAGTACTTC
-	TRBV7-9	18	TRBJ2-6	-	CASSFPTGRDSGANVLTF	TGTGCCAGCAGCTTCCCGACAGGGAGGGACTCTGGGGCCAACGTCCTGACTTTC
-	TRBV20-1	17	TRBJ1-6	-	CSASPLQGSPYNSPLHF	TGCAGTGCTAGTCCTCTCCAGGGCAGCCCCTATAATTCACCCCTCCACTTT
few	TRBV5-1	13	TRBJ1-2	TRBD1	CASRLDRAYGYTF	TGCGCCAGCAGACTAGACAGGGCCTATGGCTACACCTTC